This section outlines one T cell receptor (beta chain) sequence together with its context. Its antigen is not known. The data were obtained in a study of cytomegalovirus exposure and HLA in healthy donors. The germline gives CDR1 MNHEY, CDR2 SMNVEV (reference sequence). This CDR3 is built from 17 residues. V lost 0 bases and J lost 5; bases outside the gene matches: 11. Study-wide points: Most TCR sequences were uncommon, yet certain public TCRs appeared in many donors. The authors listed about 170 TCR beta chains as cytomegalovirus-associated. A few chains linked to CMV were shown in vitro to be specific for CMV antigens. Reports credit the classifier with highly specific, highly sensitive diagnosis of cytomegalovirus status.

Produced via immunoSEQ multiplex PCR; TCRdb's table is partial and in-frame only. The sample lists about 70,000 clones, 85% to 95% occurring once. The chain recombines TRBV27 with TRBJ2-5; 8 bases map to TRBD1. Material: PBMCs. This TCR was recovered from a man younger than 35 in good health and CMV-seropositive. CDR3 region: CASSLSPTRQGSETQYF. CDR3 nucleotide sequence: TGTGCCAGCAGTTTATCGCCGACGAGACAGGGGAGCGAGACCCAGTACTTC.